These T cell receptor beta chains were read from a single sample in a study of CD8 T cells in ankylosing spondylitis. TCRdb reanalysed the 5' RACE reads using MiXCR and keeps one entry per CDR3 protein. The data show a few hundred thousand distinct CDR3 sequences, with roughly 8% seen just once and approximately 15% held by the top ten. Sequences were obtained from blood, either unsorted or a sorted T cell fraction (not recorded which). The receptor set was obtained from a male donor with ankylosing spondylitis. Both conserved end residues are part of each CDR3. D genes are given only for firm matches. Expanded clones are given a class, and other clones once, few, many or no size at all.

cdr3_aa: CASSKGFETEAFF
cdr3_nt: TGCGCCAGCAGCAAAGGGTTTGAAACTGAAGCTTTCTTT
v_call: TRBV5-1
clone_size: few
j_call: TRBJ1-1
d_call: -

cdr3_aa: CASSAPRDAGELFF
cdr3_nt: TGTGCCAGCAGCGCCCCTCGGGACGCCGGGGAGCTGTTTTTT
v_call: TRBV28
clone_size: few
j_call: TRBJ2-2
d_call: -

cdr3_aa: CASVGLEQFF
cdr3_nt: TGTGCCAGTGTAGGGCTTGAGCAGTTCTTC
v_call: TRBV2
clone_size: -
j_call: TRBJ2-1
d_call: -

cdr3_aa: CSARRGMRYQPQHF
cdr3_nt: TGCAGTGCTAGACGGGGGATGCGGTATCAGCCCCAGCATTTT
v_call: TRBV20-1
clone_size: -
j_call: TRBJ1-5
d_call: -

cdr3_aa: CASTGGAWGEAFF
cdr3_nt: TGTGCCAGTACGGGAGGGGCTTGGGGTGAAGCTTTCTTT
v_call: TRBV19
clone_size: -
j_call: TRBJ1-1
d_call: -

cdr3_aa: CASCASGGEQYF
cdr3_nt: TGTGCCAGCTGTGCTAGCGGGGGAGAGCAGTACTTC
v_call: TRBV6-5
clone_size: -
j_call: TRBJ2-7
d_call: TRBD2

cdr3_aa: CASSLPSEGSSYNEQFF
cdr3_nt: TGTGCCAGCAGCTTACCTAGTGAGGGGAGCTCCTACAATGAGCAGTTCTTC
v_call: TRBV11-2
clone_size: many
j_call: TRBJ2-1
d_call: -

cdr3_aa: CATSRDRAEYNEQFF
cdr3_nt: TGTGCCACCAGCAGAGACAGGGCTGAGTACAATGAGCAGTTCTTC
v_call: TRBV15
clone_size: few
j_call: TRBJ2-1
d_call: -

cdr3_aa: CSVGVAVNTGELFF
cdr3_nt: TGCAGCGTTGGAGTAGCGGTGAACACCGGGGAGCTGTTTTTT
v_call: TRBV29-1
clone_size: many
j_call: TRBJ2-2
d_call: -

cdr3_aa: CASSQVSQGDQPQHF
cdr3_nt: TGTGCCAGCAGCCAAGTATCCCAGGGGGACCAGCCCCAGCATTTT
v_call: TRBV14
clone_size: -
j_call: TRBJ1-5
d_call: TRBD1

cdr3_aa: CSVQGGGYEQYF
cdr3_nt: TGCAGCGTTCAGGGGGGGGGCTACGAGCAGTACTTC
v_call: TRBV29-1
clone_size: many
j_call: TRBJ2-7
d_call: -